The sequence of this T cell receptor beta chain was determined in a study of persistence of HIV-infected CD4 T cells. Cells were stimulated with CMV-infected fibroblast lysates at about 9.4 ug/mL. Sorted nonresponding memory CD4+ T cells were CD40L-negative, CD69-negative, CD45RO-high. This was the immunoSEQ version 4 assay in survey mode. The data were produced by immunoSEQ multiplex PCR, yet TCRdb's version contains in-frame clones alone and is incomplete. The sample lists 25,000 to 35,000 clones; approximately 80% were seen once. In regard to this clone: Its antigen is not identified.

The length of the CDR3 is 14 residues. V lost 1 base and J 6 bases, leaving 10 bases between the germline ends. Germline V lookup: CDR1 GTSNPN, CDR2 SVGIG (reference sequence). Sequencing used CD4+ T cells sorted from PBMCs after roughly 18-hour stimulation, obtained from a patient who received antiretroviral therapy. This rearrangement joins TRBV30 to TRBJ1-6; D ambiguous. This TCR was sampled from an adult woman with HIV who was CMV-seropositive. The CDR3 is CAWSGGQLNSPLHF. The CDR3 DNA follows: TGTGCCTGGAGTGGAGGGCAGCTTAATTCACCCCTCCACTTT.